Listed here are 25 T cell receptor beta chains from one sample, sequenced in a study of CD8 T cells in ankylosing spondylitis. TCRdb reprocessed the 5' RACE reads via MiXCR and lists one record per CDR3 protein. This table has 270,000 or so distinct CDR3 sequences, approximately 20% appearing once. The sequencing sample was made of blood, either unsorted or a sorted T cell fraction (not recorded which). These receptor sequences come from a male donor with ankylosing spondylitis or in good health (not recorded which).

J is TRBJ2-7 and V is TRBV7-8, with 7 nucleotides matching TRBD1. The CDR3 has 16 amino acids. CDR1 is SGHVS and CDR2 is FQNEAQ in the germline V gene. Losses at the gene ends were 1 base for V and 0 bases for J; bases not matched to a gene: 6. CDR3 nucleotide sequence: TGTGCCAGCAGCTTAGTTGAGGGGGCGAGCTCCTACGAGCAGTACTTC. Protein product: CASSLVEGASSYEQYF.

The J gene is TRBJ2-2, the V gene TRBV5-6; D may correspond to TRBD1 or TRBD2 (5 bases each). The CDR3 spans 13 residues. Trimming removed 4 bases at V and 6 bases at J, with 10 bases between. From germline, CDR1 is SGHDT and CDR2 YYEEEE. The CDR3 loop is CASSPGRPGELFF. The CDR3 DNA reads TGTGCCAGCAGCCCGGGGCGCCCCGGGGAGCTGTTTTTT. The full variable domain, in which reference TRBV5-6 and TRBJ2-2 provide the parts outside the CDR3, is DAGVTQSPTHLIKTRGQQVTLRCSPKSGHDTVSWYQQALGQGPQFIFQYYEEEERQRGNFPDRFSGHQFPNYSSELNVNALLLGDSALYLCASSPGRPGELFFGEGSRLTVL.

The rearrangement links TRBV4-3 to TRBJ2-2; weak D call: TRBD1 (5 bases). Germline values: CDR1 LGHNA, CDR2 YSLEER. The germline V and J ends were trimmed by 0 bases and 7 bases, with 15 bases remaining between them. The CDR3 extends over 16 amino acids. CDR3 sequence: CASSQELRQGNGELFF. CDR3 DNA sequence: TGCGCCAGCAGCCAAGAGTTGAGGCAGGGCAACGGGGAGCTGTTTTTT.

This clonotype showed up just a few times. The chain combines TRBV4-3 with TRBJ2-1; 10 positions match TRBD2. With V trimmed by 7 bases and J by 8 bases, 11 bases remained unmatched. CDR3 size: 15 residues. Germline V lookup: CDR1 LGHNA, CDR2 YSLEER. CDR3: CASTHLAGADDEQFF. In DNA, the CDR3 is TGCGCCAGCACCCACCTAGCGGGAGCGGACGATGAGCAGTTCTTC.

This clonotype came up once. The V gene is TRBV5-1, the J gene TRBJ2-3, with 10 bases identical to TRBD1. The germline CDR1 and CDR2 sequences are SGHRS and YFSETQ. The junction had 9 bases not matched to a gene; V was cut back by 2 bases and J by 3 bases. CDR3 size: 17 residues. The CDR3 nucleotides read TGCGCCAGCAGCTTCCATCCGAGGGACAGGGGTACAGATACGCAGTATTTT. Translating it yields CASSFHPRDRGTDTQYF.

This clonotype was seen at least ten times. V usage is TRBV11-2 and J usage is TRBJ2-1; D gene uncertain. V was shortened by 1 base and J by 9 bases, with 13 bases between the two germline ends. Germline lookup yields CDR1 SGHAT and CDR2 FQNNGV. The CDR3 runs to 14 residues. CDR3 bases: TGTGCCAGCAGCTTAGCCCTAGTCGGCGGTGAGCAGTTCTTC. As protein: CASSLALVGGEQFF.

This clonotype showed up just a few times. J is TRBJ2-1 and V is TRBV5-1; D is unclear. Deletions cut 0 bases from V and 0 bases from J, with 7 bases between. This CDR3 contains 15 residues. The germline V gene encodes CDR1 SGHRS and CDR2 YFSETQ. As DNA, the CDR3 is TGCGCCAGCAGCTTGGCCATCGCCTCCTACAATGAGCAGTTCTTC. Translating it yields CASSLAIASYNEQFF.

A note on this clonotype: A single base separates this from a much larger clone, so it may be a read error. The chain recombines TRBV20-1 with TRBJ2-7; 9 positions agree with TRBD1. The V gene's germline CDR1 is DFQATT and CDR2 SNEGSKA (reference sequence). The junction had 4 bases not matched to a gene; V was cut back by 0 bases and J by 4 bases. CDR3 length: 14 amino acids. CDR3 amino acids: CSARDRDRVYEQYF. CDR3 coding DNA: TGCAGTGCTAGAGATCGGGACAGGGTTTACGAGCAGTACTTC.

This clonotype occurred many times. The CDR3 reads CASSSDGEKLFF. The CDR3 bases are TGTGCCAGCAGCTCGGACGGGGAAAAACTGTTTTTT. V is TRBV6-5 and J is TRBJ1-4; D gene uncertain. Trimming took off 6 bases at V and 8 bases at J, with 10 bases between the two ends. CDR3 length: 12 amino acids. Germline V gene sequence: CDR1 MNHEY, CDR2 SVGAGI.

V usage is TRBV4-1 and J usage is TRBJ2-1; no reliable D call. Germline CDR1 MGHRA, CDR2 YSYEKL. Trimming took 4 bases from V and 6 from J, leaving 10 bases between them. The CDR3 totals 13 residues. The DNA of the CDR3 is TGCGCCAGCAGCCTATTTTTGGCCAATGAGCAGTTCTTC. Encoded protein: CASSLFLANEQFF.

This clonotype showed up many times. The V and J genes are TRBV13 and TRBJ2-4; D call uncertain. The CDR3 has 12 amino acids. Germline V gene data show CDR1 as PRHDT and CDR2 as FYEKMQ (reference sequence). V shed 5 bases and J shed 3 bases, with 5 bases lying between them. The CDR3 spells CASSPDKNIQYF. The CDR3 DNA reads as TGTGCCAGCAGCCCGGACAAAAACATTCAGTACTTC. Combining the CDR3 with reference TRBV13 and TRBJ2-4 gives the whole variable domain AAGVIQSPRHLIKEKRETATLKCYPIPRHDTVYWYQQGPGQDPQFLISFYEKMQSDKGSIPDRFSAQQFSDYHSELNMSSLELGDSALYFCASSPDKNIQYFGAGTRLSVL.

The chain uses TRBV7-9 and TRBJ2-7, with TRBD2 matching over 7 bases. There are 12 residues in the CDR3. V lost 8 bases, J lost 2 bases, and 3 bases stayed unmatched. The V gene's germline CDR1 is SEHNR and CDR2 FQNEAQ (reference sequence). CDR3 DNA: TGTGCCAGCGGCGGGGGAACCTACGAGCAGTACTTC. Translating it yields CASGGGTYEQYF.

The chain carries TRBV12-3 or TRBV12-4 and TRBJ2-7; weak D call: TRBD1 (6 bases). The CDR3 has 14 amino acids. Trimming removed 5 bases from V and 3 bases from J, with 14 bases in between. CDR3 coding DNA: TGTGCCAGCAGTACCGCAGGACAGAACTACGAGCAGTACTTC. Amino acids: CASSTAGQNYEQYF.

This clonotype has a count of ten or more. V is TRBV4-2 and J is TRBJ2-2; D is unresolved. CDR3 length: 17 residues. Germline-derived CDR1 and CDR2 are LGHNA and YNFKEQ. V was trimmed by 2 bases and J by 1 base, leaving 14 bases between them. The CDR3 is CASSQFSIVRNTGELFF. The CDR3, as DNA: TGTGCCAGCAGCCAATTTTCCATAGTAAGGAACACCGGGGAGCTGTTTTTT.

The V and J genes are TRBV9 and TRBJ2-1, with D unclear. V was trimmed by 0 bases and J by 2 bases, leaving 6 bases between them. Germline CDR1 and CDR2: SGDLS and YYNGEE. The length of the CDR3 is 14 residues. The DNA of the CDR3 is TGTGCCAGCAGCGTAGAGGGCCCCTACAATGAGCAGTTCTTC. Translation gives CASSVEGPYNEQFF.

This chain uses TRBV4-1 with TRBJ2-5; D remains ambiguous. V was clipped by 0 bases and J by 7 bases, with 15 bases between them. Germline CDR1 reads MGHRA; CDR2 reads YSYEKL. CDR3 length: 15 residues. The CDR3: CASSQDVKITATQYF. DNA for the CDR3: TGCGCCAGCAGCCAAGACGTTAAGATCACCGCGACCCAGTACTTC.

The chain is built from TRBV20-1 and TRBJ2-7; D not certain. Germline loops: CDR1 DFQATT, CDR2 SNEGSKA (reference sequence). This CDR3 contains 14 residues. The germline V and J ends were trimmed by 1 base and 0 bases, with 10 bases remaining between them. The CDR3 coding sequence is TGCAGTGCTAGAGCTTACACCGACTCCTACGAGCAGTACTTC. Protein sequence: CSARAYTDSYEQYF.

This clonotype turned up a few times. This chain connects TRBV28 to TRBJ1-5; tentative D call: TRBD1 (6 bases). Trimming removed 7 bases at V and 0 bases at J, with 10 bases between. This CDR3 region has 14 residues. Germline CDR1 is MDHEN and CDR2 is SYDVKM. CDR3 sequence reads: CASTDRISNQPQHF. CDR3 in DNA: TGTGCCAGCACCGACAGGATTAGCAATCAGCCCCAGCATTTT.

There are many counts of this clonotype. V usage is TRBV10-3 and J usage is TRBJ2-3, with a weak D call TRBD1 (5 bases). Trimming took 7 bases from V and 6 from J, leaving 14 bases between them. Germline V gene data show CDR1 as ENHRY and CDR2 as SYGVKD. This CDR3 comprises 13 residues. The CDR3 coding sequence is TGTGCCATCACCGACCAGGGCTCGGATACGCAGTATTTT. Translating gives CAITDQGSDTQYF.

This clonotype was seen only a few times. V usage is TRBV5-1 and J usage is TRBJ2-1; D is possibly TRBD2 (6 bases). Deletions cut 4 bases from V and 4 bases from J, with 15 bases between. Germline V gene data show CDR1 as SGHRS and CDR2 as YFSETQ. This CDR3 is built from 15 residues. The CDR3 here is CASSHSGERYNEQFF. The CDR3 bases are TGCGCCAGCAGCCACTCGGGGGAGCGATACAATGAGCAGTTCTTC.

This clonotype was counted between two and nine times. The CDR3, as DNA: TGTGCCAGTCAGACAGGGACGAGTACTGAAGCTTTCTTT. It is translated as CASQTGTSTEAFF. This sequence joins TRBV27 and TRBJ1-1; 7 nucleotides agree with TRBD1. The CDR3 extends over 13 amino acids. The ends lost 9 bases at V and 5 bases at J; junction bases unmatched: 9. In germline, CDR1 is MNHEY, CDR2 SMNVEV (reference sequence).

This clonotype has just a few counts. The gene calls are TRBV28 and TRBJ2-3, with D tentatively TRBD2 (6 bases). The CDR3 is 14 residues long. V lost 3 bases, J lost 4 bases, and 11 bases lay in between. CDR1 and CDR2 from the germline V gene are MDHEN and SYDVKM. The CDR3 DNA reads TGTGCCAGCAGTTTCCTAGGGACTCCAGATACGCAGTATTTT. It encodes CASSFLGTPDTQYF.

The chain couples TRBV20-1 to TRBJ2-7; no firm D call. V gave up 4 bases and J gave up 3 bases, with 7 bases separating them. This CDR3 has 11 residues. CDR1 DFQATT and CDR2 SNEGSKA come from the germline V gene (reference sequence). This CDR3 is CSATELYEQYF. CDR3 sequence (DNA): TGCAGTGCTACAGAGCTCTACGAGCAGTACTTC.

Only a few counts were recorded for this clonotype. The rearrangement joins TRBV3-1 to TRBJ2-7, with D possibly being TRBD1 (6 bases). CDR1 and CDR2 from the germline V gene are LGHDT and YNNKEL (reference sequence). V was pared by 1 base and J by 2 bases, with 9 bases between. CDR3 length equals 14 residues. The DNA of the CDR3 is TGTGCCAGCAGCCAAGGGGACATCCCCTACGAGCAGTACTTC. Protein sequence: CASSQGDIPYEQYF.

The chain recombines TRBV4-1 with TRBJ2-2; D gene unclear. V was shortened by 1 base and J by 0 bases, with 9 bases between the two germline ends. The CDR3 extends over 16 amino acids. Germline V CDR1 and CDR2: MGHRA, YSYEKL. The CDR3 coding sequence is TGCGCCAGCAGCCAAGGGCCCGGAACGAACACCGGGGAGCTGTTTTTT. Translating gives CASSQGPGTNTGELFF.